This T cell receptor (beta chain) comes out of a study of T cell responses to AZD1222 COVID-19 vaccine. Whole-study context: Pooled together were second doses at about 4 or about 12 weeks. Overall study findings and caveats: Seropositive status at baseline applied to only a handful of AZD1222 recipients. Receipt of two AZD1222 doses was followed by a rise in Spike-specific TCR breadth and depth.

As for this clone: Its target is not known.

Profiled with immunoSEQ multiplex PCR; TCRdb holds only in-frame clones, not every one. The data show under 80,000 clones, 88% seen once. Trimming removed 2 bases from V and 5 bases from J; junction bases left unmatched: 11. The CDR3 covers 16 residues. Germline V lookup: CDR1 SGHRS, CDR2 YFSETQ. This receptor was identified in an adult in good health. The material sequenced was peripheral blood, taken on day 0 of AZD1222 vaccination. The V gene is TRBV5-1, the J gene TRBJ2-7; TRBD1 aligns across 9 bases. The DNA of the CDR3 is TGCGCCAGCAGCTTTCCTGGACAGGGGACGTTGCACGAGCAGTACTTC. It is translated as CASSFPGQGTLHEQYF.